This TCR beta chain was recorded in a study of T cell responses to AZD1222 COVID-19 vaccine. CDR3 size: 14 residues. Trimming pared 4 bases from V and 8 bases from J, leaving 14 bases between. Germline CDR1 reads LNHDA; CDR2 reads SQIVND (reference sequence). Here immunoSEQ multiplex PCR was the method, and the copy in TCRdb shows in-frame clones only, minus some. The table has 110,000 to 150,000 clones, just over 90% seen once. As to this clone: Antigen: not known.

Whole-study results and caveats: A reported finding is that nearly half of spike-specific TCRs target unmutated variant regions. Clonal diversity was possibly underestimated; the donors were predominantly white British and more often female.

V is TRBV19 and J is TRBJ1-4; a possible D gene is TRBD1 (5 bases). This clonotype was obtained from an adult in good health. The sample was peripheral blood, taken on day 0 of MenACWY control vaccination. This CDR3 reads CASSTDEQAEKLFF. The DNA of the CDR3 is TGTGCCAGTAGTACCGACGAACAGGCGGAAAAACTGTTTTTT.